This T cell receptor (beta chain) was obtained from a study of technical replicates of blood from several donors. The table came from immunoSEQ multiplex PCR; TCRdb's copy has only in-frame clones and leaves some out. The data hold 100,000 or so clones, with about 95% observed a single time. CDR1 and CDR2 (germline): GTSNPN, SVGIG (reference sequence). This CDR3 is built from 11 residues. The V end lost 5 bases, the J end lost 4 bases, and 9 bases lay between the germline ends. This chain links TRBV30 with TRBJ2-7; a weak D match, TRBD1 (5 bases). The receptor was isolated from a human donor in good health. Sequencing was done on a sample of T cells isolated from PBMCs. The CDR3 DNA reads TGTGCCTGGTTCCAGGGATACGAGCAGTACTTC. Translation: CAWFQGYEQYF.